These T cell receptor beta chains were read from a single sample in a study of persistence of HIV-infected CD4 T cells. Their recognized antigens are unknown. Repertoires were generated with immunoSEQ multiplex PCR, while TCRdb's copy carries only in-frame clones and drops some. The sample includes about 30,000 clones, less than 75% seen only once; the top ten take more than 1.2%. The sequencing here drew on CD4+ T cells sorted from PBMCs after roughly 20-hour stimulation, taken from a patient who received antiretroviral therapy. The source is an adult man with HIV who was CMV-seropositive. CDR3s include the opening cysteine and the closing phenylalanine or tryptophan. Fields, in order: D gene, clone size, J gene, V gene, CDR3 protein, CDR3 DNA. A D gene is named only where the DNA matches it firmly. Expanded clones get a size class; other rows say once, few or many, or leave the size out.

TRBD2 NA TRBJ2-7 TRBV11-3 CASSFSGGDYEQYF TGTGCCAGCAGCTTTAGCGGGGGTGACTACGAGCAGTACTTC
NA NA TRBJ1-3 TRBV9 CASSVGNSPGNTIYF TGTGCCAGCAGCGTAGGTAATTCGCCTGGAAACACCATATATTTT
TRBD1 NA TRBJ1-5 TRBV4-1 CASSNIGQGRDQPQHF TGCGCCAGCAGCAACATCGGACAGGGGAGAGATCAGCCCCAGCATTTT
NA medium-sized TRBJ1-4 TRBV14 CASSQDVAEDRKEKLFF TGTGCCAGCAGCCAAGATGTGGCAGAAGATAGGAAAGAAAAACTGTTTTTT
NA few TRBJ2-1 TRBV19 CASSIRRGPDNEQFF TGTGCCAGTAGTATACGTAGGGGCCCCGACAATGAGCAGTTCTTC
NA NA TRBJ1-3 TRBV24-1 CATTLQGTGNTIYF TGTGCCACCACCCTACAGGGTACTGGAAACACCATATATTTT
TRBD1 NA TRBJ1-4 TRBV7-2 CASSLTGRNEKLFF TGTGCCAGCAGCTTGACAGGGAGGAATGAAAAACTGTTTTTT
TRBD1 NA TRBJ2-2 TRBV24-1 CATSDPGGNTGELFF TGTGCCACCAGTGACCCAGGGGGGAACACCGGGGAGCTGTTTTTT
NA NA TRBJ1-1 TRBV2 CASQRVRDTEAFF TGTGCCAGTCAGAGGGTTAGGGACACTGAAGCTTTCTTT
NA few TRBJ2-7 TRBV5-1 CASSLAEGYEQYF TGCGCCAGCAGCTTGGCGGAGGGCTACGAGCAGTACTTC
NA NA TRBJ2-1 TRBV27 CASSFLESGSYNEQFF TGTGCCAGCAGTTTCCTAGAAAGCGGATCCTACAATGAGCAGTTCTTC
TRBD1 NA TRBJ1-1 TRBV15 CATSREQGRMNTEAFF TGTGCCACCAGCAGAGAACAGGGGCGCATGAACACTGAAGCTTTCTTT
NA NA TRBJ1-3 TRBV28 CASSPPESGNTIYF TGTGCCAGCAGTCCGCCAGAAAGTGGAAACACCATATATTTT
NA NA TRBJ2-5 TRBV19 CASSIGQVYQETQYF TGTGCCAGTAGTATAGGACAGGTTTACCAAGAGACCCAGTACTTC
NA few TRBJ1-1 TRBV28 CASSLPPTEAFF TGTGCCAGCAGTTTACCGCCCACTGAAGCTTTCTTT
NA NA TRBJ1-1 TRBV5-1 CASSLGGARTEAFF TGCGCCAGCAGCTTGGGAGGGGCGAGGACTGAAGCTTTCTTT
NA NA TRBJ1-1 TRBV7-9 CASSLLGRVTEAFF TGTGCCAGCAGCCTGTTGGGGAGGGTTACTGAAGCTTTCTTT
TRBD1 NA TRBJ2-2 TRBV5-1 CASSVLQGGPNTGELFF TGCGCCAGCAGCGTCTTACAGGGGGGACCGAACACCGGGGAGCTGTTTTTT
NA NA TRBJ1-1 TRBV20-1 CSASPRAGEAFF TGCAGTGCTAGTCCTCGGGCCGGGGAAGCTTTCTTT
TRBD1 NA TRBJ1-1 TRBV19 CATQNRGRPEAFF TGTGCCACCCAGAACAGGGGTCGGCCTGAAGCTTTCTTT
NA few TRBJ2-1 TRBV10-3 CAIGRTDNEQFF TGTGCCATTGGGAGGACAGACAATGAGCAGTTCTTC
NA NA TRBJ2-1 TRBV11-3 CASSLGGSYNEQFF TGTGCCAGCAGCTTAGGGGGCTCCTACAATGAGCAGTTCTTC
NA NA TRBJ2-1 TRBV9 CASSVAPQNEQFF TGTGCCAGCAGCGTAGCCCCCCAAAATGAGCAGTTCTTC
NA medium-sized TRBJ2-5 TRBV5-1 CASSLDVGEETQYF TGCGCCAGCAGCTTGGATGTGGGGGAAGAGACCCAGTACTTC
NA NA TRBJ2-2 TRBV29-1 CSVGNYLTTGELFF TGCAGCGTTGGAAACTATCTGACGACCGGGGAGCTGTTTTTT
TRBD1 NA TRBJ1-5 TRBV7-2 CASSLEPGGRGQPQHF TGTGCCAGCAGCTTAGAGCCAGGGGGGCGCGGTCAGCCCCAGCATTTT
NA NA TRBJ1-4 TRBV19 CASKLQDGKNEKLFF TGTGCCAGTAAACTCCAGGACGGAAAAAATGAAAAACTGTTTTTT
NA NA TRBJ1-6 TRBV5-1 CASSLRENSPLHF TGCGCCAGCAGCCTGAGGGAGAATTCACCCCTCCACTTT
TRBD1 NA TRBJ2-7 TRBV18 CASSPNVGRTGTVSSYEQYF TGTGCCAGCTCACCAAACGTTGGGCGAACCGGGACAGTGAGCTCCTACGAGCAGTACTTC
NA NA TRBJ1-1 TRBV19 CASRHGRWTEAFF TGTGCCTCGCGTCACGGACGTTGGACTGAAGCTTTCTTT
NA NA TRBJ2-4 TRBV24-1 CATSDSRGVAKNIQYF TGTGCCACCAGTGATTCTCGGGGAGTAGCCAAAAACATTCAGTACTTC
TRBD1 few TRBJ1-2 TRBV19 CASSPQGVNYGYTF TGTGCCAGTAGCCCTCAGGGGGTGAACTATGGCTACACCTTC
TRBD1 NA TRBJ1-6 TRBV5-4 CASSFRDRISPLHF TGTGCCAGCAGCTTCCGGGACAGGATTTCACCCCTCCACTTT
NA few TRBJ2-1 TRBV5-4 CASSLDGGPYNEQFF TGTGCCAGCAGCTTGGACGGGGGACCGTACAATGAGCAGTTCTTC
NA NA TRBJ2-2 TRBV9 CASRGAIAGELFF TGTGCCAGCAGGGGGGCCATTGCCGGGGAGCTGTTTTTT
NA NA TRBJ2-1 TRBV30 CAWSSTGDSLGSYNEQFF TGTGCCTGGAGTTCTACGGGGGACAGTCTAGGCTCCTACAATGAGCAGTTCTTC
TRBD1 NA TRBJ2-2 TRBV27 CASSPRPPGGLTGELFF TGTGCCAGCAGCCCCCGGCCGCCAGGGGGTTTGACCGGGGAGCTGTTTTTT
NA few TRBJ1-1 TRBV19 CASSTITAGEAFF TGTGCCAGTAGTACCATTACGGCCGGTGAAGCTTTCTTT
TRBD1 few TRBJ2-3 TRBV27 CASSPNRGRTDTQYF TGTGCCAGCAGTCCCAACAGGGGACGCACAGATACGCAGTATTTT
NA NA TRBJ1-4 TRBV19 CASSPGRDGEKLFF TGTGCCAGTAGTCCCGGAAGGGACGGCGAAAAACTGTTTTTT
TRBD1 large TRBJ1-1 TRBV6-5 CASEVQGARTEAFF TGTGCCAGCGAAGTACAGGGGGCGCGGACTGAAGCTTTCTTT
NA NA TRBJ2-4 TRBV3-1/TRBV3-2 CASGLAKNIQYF TGTGCCAGCGGGTTAGCCAAAAACATTCAGTACTTC
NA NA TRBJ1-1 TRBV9 CASSARLSGGTEAFF TGTGCCAGCAGCGCTCGACTTTCGGGGGGCACTGAAGCTTTCTTT
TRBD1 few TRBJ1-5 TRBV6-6 CASSPRGTGGVGSNQPQHF TGTGCCAGCAGTCCCAGAGGGACAGGGGGCGTGGGTAGCAATCAGCCCCAGCATTTT
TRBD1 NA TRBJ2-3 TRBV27 CASSENRGRTDTQYF TGTGCCAGCAGTGAAAACAGGGGGCGGACAGATACGCAGTATTTT
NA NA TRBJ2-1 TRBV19 CASSIRQGIGNEQFF TGTGCCAGTAGTATTCGGCAGGGAATAGGCAATGAGCAGTTCTTC
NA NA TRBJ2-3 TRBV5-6 CASSPTGTGTSTDTQYF TGTGCCAGCAGCCCTACCGGGACGGGTACTAGCACAGATACGCAGTATTTT
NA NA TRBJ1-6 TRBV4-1 CASSQDRSPLHF TGCGCCAGCAGCCAAGATAGATCACCCCTCCACTTT
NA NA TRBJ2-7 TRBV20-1 CSASVREAYEQYF TGCAGTGCTAGTGTACGGGAAGCCTACGAGCAGTACTTC
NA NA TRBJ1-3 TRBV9 CASSVGDTGLSGNTIYF TGTGCCAGCAGCGTTGGGGACACAGGTCTTTCTGGAAACACCATATATTTT
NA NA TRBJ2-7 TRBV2 CASGKGYAYEQYF TGTGCCAGCGGAAAGGGATATGCCTACGAGCAGTACTTC
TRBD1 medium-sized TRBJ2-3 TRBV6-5 CASSSHRGRRADTQYF TGTGCCAGCAGTTCCCACAGGGGGCGCAGGGCAGATACGCAGTATTTT
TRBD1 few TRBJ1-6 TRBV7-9 CASSLPRQGSPLHF TGTGCCAGCAGCTTACCGAGACAGGGGTCACCCCTCCACTTT
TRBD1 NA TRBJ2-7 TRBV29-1 CSGRQGAVGEQYF TGCAGCGGTAGACAGGGGGCCGTGGGCGAGCAGTACTTC
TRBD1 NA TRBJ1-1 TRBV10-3 CAIGDSTGDTEAFF TGTGCCATCGGAGACTCGACAGGGGACACTGAAGCTTTCTTT